The following is a TCR beta chain sequence with its context. Its antigen has not been determined. Per-nucleotide qualities are absent, and no much larger clonotype sits a single base away. The V end loses 2 bases and the J end loses 6 bases, and a stretch of 11 bases separates them. CDR1 SGHTA and CDR2 FQGNSA are derived from the germline V gene. The CDR3, from cysteine to phenylalanine, totals 13 residues. Only the CDR3 DNA stays, 39 bases, in frame from base 1. The data stem from a study of T cell repertoires in ileal Crohn's disease (dated by TCRdb to between 2017 and 2020). Regarding the research as a whole: The median duration of disease was 7.9 years, and at the time of surgery approximately 33% of patients were active smokers. The study sequenced 171 mucosal samples from around 60 patients, taken at several locations on the surgical specimen and at postoperative endoscopy. A Rutgeerts score higher than i0 was the definition used for endoscopic postoperative recurrence. The TCR repertoire was analysed in about 62 patients with Crohn's disease drawn from a prospective multicentre cohort. For commercial TCRB immunosequencing, around 0.5 micrograms of biopsy DNA were submitted for each sample. Biopsies taken from the proximal margin of the surgical specimen made up the MI samples. Running in parallel with the study was a multicentre cohort set up to find predictors of early endoscopic recurrence following ileocolonic resection. Postoperative therapy was given to about half of the patients, with thiopurines administered to fewer than 13 patients and anti-TNF agents administered to around 19 patients. Every patient underwent surgery because of a complication, which was stricturing disease in around 61% of cases and penetrating disease in approximately 39%.

This specimen's time point label, interpreted: proximal margin of the surgical specimen (macroscopically non-inflamed). To be eligible, patients had to be adults with ileal or ileocolonic Crohn's disease and an indication for ileocolonic resection. Whole ileal mucosal biopsies were stored frozen at -80°C before DNA extraction. Genomic DNA was extracted from frozen whole biopsies using a TRizol-based method and was quantified with a NanoDrop 2000 spectrophotometer. Libraries were constructed by the immunoSEQ multiplex PCR assay. CDR3 regions were amplified from genomic DNA by Adaptive Biotechnology using a two-step, amplification bias-controlled multiplex PCR. In the first PCR, primers covered every V and J gene segment, and in the second PCR, barcodes and Illumina adapters were added. CDR3 libraries were sequenced using an Illumina instrument. The study's processing was this. The analysis used both the pipelines supplied by the vendor and custom analysis of the raw data in R/Bioconductor with R version 3.3.0. Clonality, which ranges from 0 to 1, was calculated as the inverse of the normalised Shannon entropy across all productive clones. High-frequency clones were defined as the share of the repertoire taken up by the top 100 clones, keeping only clones that passed a 95% confidence test. Overlap between samples was measured with the Morisita-Horn index, while repertoire diversity was measured with the Simpson index. Imported from immuneACCESS, the table was reduced by TCRdb to in-frame sequences with V and J called. These copies leave out some clones; in studies compared against another copy, an unresolved V gene accounts for under half, and the cause of the remainder is not known. V, J and clone size were drawn from that table, and D and trimming were deduced from the DNA. Counted in this sample were about 3,000 clones; roughly 80% of them appeared once. 65% to 70% of the sample belongs to the ten largest clones.

Overall study results and their limits: Compared with non-smokers, patients who were active smokers at surgery showed a significantly higher proportion of clonal expansions (about 25% vs 18%, p=0.02). More high-frequency clones were carried by sorted CD8 T cells than by CD4 T cells, suggesting that mucosal expansions were mainly CD8. Mucosal CD4 and CD8 T cells were sorted and sequenced only in a subgroup of patients, the size of which was not stated. Higher percentages of high-frequency clones at the time of surgery were linked to endoscopic recurrence, and every patient with clonality above 26.8% (18/57) had recurrence.

The rearrangement combines TRBV7-2 with TRBJ2-7; the D segment could be TRBD1, given 6 matching bases. The source is an adult with Crohn's disease. Sequencing input: ileal tissue. At the DNA level, the sequence is TGTGCCAGCAGCTTACTCCAGGGGTCCGAGCAGTACTTC. Its translation is CASSLLQGSEQYF.